This TCR beta chain was observed in a study of blood T cell repertoires in COVID-19. Study-level background: Donors in the United States, Italy and Spain gave samples during acute or convalescent COVID-19. The cDNA or gDNA used as material had been derived from T cells, B-cell-depleted T cells, or PBMCs.

Authors' methods: Amplifying reference gene primers gave estimates of nucleated cell counts. Profiling relied on immunoSEQ multiplex PCR, and the TCRdb table lists in-frame clones only, not all of them. That table supplies the V and J calls and clone size; D and trimming were determined from the DNA. The sample has 140,000 or so clones, roughly nine tenths seen once. This clonotype was sampled from a human donor in a cohort sampled during active COVID-19. Sequencing input: peripheral blood.

CDR3 sequence reads: CASSLAGGTYNEQFF. The CDR3 DNA is TGTGCCAGCAGCTTGGCGGGGGGCACCTACAATGAGCAGTTCTTC. This sequence joins TRBV7-2 and TRBJ2-1; TRBD2 matches at 8 bases. The V gene's germline CDR1 is SGHTA and CDR2 FQGNSA. The CDR3 is 15 residues long. Trimming removed 3 bases from V and 2 bases from J; junction bases left unmatched: 3.